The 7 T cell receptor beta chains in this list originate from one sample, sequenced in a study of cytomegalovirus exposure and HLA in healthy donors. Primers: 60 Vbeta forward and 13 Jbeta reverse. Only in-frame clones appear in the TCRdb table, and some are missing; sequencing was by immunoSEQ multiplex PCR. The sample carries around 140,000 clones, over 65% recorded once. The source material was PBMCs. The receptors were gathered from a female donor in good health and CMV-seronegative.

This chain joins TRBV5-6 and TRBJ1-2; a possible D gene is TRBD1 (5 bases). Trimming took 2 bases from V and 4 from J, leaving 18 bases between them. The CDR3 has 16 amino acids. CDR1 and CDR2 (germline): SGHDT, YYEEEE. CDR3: CASSLHDSRPAYGYTF. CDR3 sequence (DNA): TGTGCCAGCAGCTTACACGACAGCCGCCCGGCCTATGGCTACACCTTC. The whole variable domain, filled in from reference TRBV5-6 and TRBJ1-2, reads DAGVTQSPTHLIKTRGQQVTLRCSPKSGHDTVSWYQQALGQGPQFIFQYYEEEERQRGNFPDRFSGHQFPNYSSELNVNALLLGDSALYLCASSLHDSRPAYGYTFGSGTRLTVV.

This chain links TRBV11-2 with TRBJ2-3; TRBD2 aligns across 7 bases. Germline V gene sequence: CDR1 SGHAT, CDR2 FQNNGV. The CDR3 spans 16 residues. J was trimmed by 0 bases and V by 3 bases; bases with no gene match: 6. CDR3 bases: TGTGCCAGCAGCTTTAGGGGCGGGAGTAGCACAGATACGCAGTATTTT. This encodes CASSFRGGSSTDTQYF.

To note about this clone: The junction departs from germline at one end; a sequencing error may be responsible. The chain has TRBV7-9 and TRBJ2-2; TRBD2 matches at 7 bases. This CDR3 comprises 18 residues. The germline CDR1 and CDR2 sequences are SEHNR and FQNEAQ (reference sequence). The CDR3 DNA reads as TGTTCCAGCAGCTTATTCCTAACCGGACTAGCGAACACCGGGGAGCTGTTTTTT. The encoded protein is CSSSLFLTGLANTGELFF.

This CDR3 is CASSLKVQASGTDTQYF. DNA for the CDR3: TGTGCCAGCAGTTTAAAGGTTCAGGCTAGCGGGACAGATACGCAGTATTTT. The chain is built from TRBV27 and TRBJ2-3; 8 bases are shared with TRBD2. V trimming: 2 bases; J trimming: 3 bases; junction bases outside the gene matches: 10. The length of the CDR3 is 17 residues. Germline CDR1 MNHEY, CDR2 SMNVEV (reference sequence).

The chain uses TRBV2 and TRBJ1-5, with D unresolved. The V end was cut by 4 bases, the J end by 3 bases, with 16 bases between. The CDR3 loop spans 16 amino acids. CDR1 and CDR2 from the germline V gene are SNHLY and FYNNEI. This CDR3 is CASSGYRTSNNQPQHF. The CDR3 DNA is TGTGCCAGCAGTGGCTACAGAACATCTAACAATCAGCCCCAGCATTTT.

CDR3 sequence (DNA): TGTGCCAGCAGACCCCGACAGGGGGTTATGAACACTGAAGCTTTCTTT. As protein: CASRPRQGVMNTEAFF. The V gene is TRBV2, the J gene TRBJ1-1; 9 bases agree with TRBD1. With 6 bases clipped from V and 0 bases from J, the junction kept 8 bases outside the gene matches. This CDR3 comprises 16 residues. Germline V gene data show CDR1 as SNHLY and CDR2 as FYNNEI.

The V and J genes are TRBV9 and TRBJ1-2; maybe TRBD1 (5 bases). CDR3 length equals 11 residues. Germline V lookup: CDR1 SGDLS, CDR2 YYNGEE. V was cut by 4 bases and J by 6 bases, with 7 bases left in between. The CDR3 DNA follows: TGTGCCAGCAGCTCCAGGGATGGCTACACCTTC. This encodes CASSSRDGYTF.